These 28 T cell receptor beta chains originate from one sample sequenced in a study of blood T cell repertoires in COVID-19. Libraries were prepared by immunoSEQ multiplex PCR; TCRdb keeps only in-frame clonotypes and omits some of them. The data contain approximately 120,000 clones, about four fifths of them singletons. Sequenced: peripheral blood. These receptors all stem from a human donor in a cohort sampled during active COVID-19.

The chain joins TRBV28 to TRBJ2-7, with 8 bases fitting TRBD1. CDR1 and CDR2 from the germline V gene are MDHEN and SYDVKM. V shed 5 bases and J 1 base; nucleotides not matched to a gene: 4. The CDR3 is 14 amino acids. DNA for the CDR3: TGTGCCAGCAGTAGGACAGGGTTATCCTACGAGCAGTACTTC. It yields the protein CASSRTGLSYEQYF.

In its sample, this clone was seen a few times. The V call is TRBV4-2, the J call TRBJ2-7, with 9 bases aligning to TRBD1. Germline V gives CDR1 LGHNA, CDR2 YNFKEQ. V lost 3 bases, J lost 6 bases, and 9 bases stayed unmatched. The CDR3 is made up of 15 amino acids. CDR3 amino acids: CASSHRDRGTAEQYF. For the CDR3, the DNA is TGTGCCAGCAGCCATCGTGACAGGGGGACTGCCGAGCAGTACTTC.

In this sample, this clone turned up once. The J gene is TRBJ2-7, the V gene TRBV30; D not resolved. Germline V gives CDR1 GTSNPN, CDR2 SVGIG (reference sequence). This CDR3 has 11 residues. The V end lost 0 bases, the J end lost 6 bases, and 6 bases lay between the germline ends. In nucleotides, the CDR3 is TGTGCCTGGAGTGTAGGAGTCGAGCAGTACTTC. Protein product: CAWSVGVEQYF.

The J gene is TRBJ2-7, the V gene TRBV30; D gene uncertain. The germline CDR1 and CDR2 sequences are GTSNPN and SVGIG (reference sequence). This CDR3 comprises 13 residues. V lost 6 bases and J 3 bases, leaving 15 bases between the germline ends. CDR3 loop: CACDSGNHYEQYF. In DNA form, the CDR3 reads TGTGCCTGTGACTCGGGTAACCACTACGAGCAGTACTTC.

The CDR3 here is CAWSARDSIAYEQYF. CDR3 DNA: TGTGCCTGGAGTGCCCGGGACAGTATAGCCTACGAGCAGTACTTC. This chain links TRBV30 with TRBJ2-7, with TRBD1 matching over 7 bases. CDR1 is GTSNPN and CDR2 is SVGIG in the germline V gene (reference sequence). CDR3 length: 15 residues. J gave up 2 bases and V 1 base, and 8 bases lay outside the gene matches.

The chain employs TRBV20-1 and TRBJ1-6; no definite D call. Trimming removed 5 bases from V and 7 bases from J, with 15 bases in between. Germline-derived CDR1 and CDR2 are DFQATT and SNEGSKA (reference sequence). The length of the CDR3 is 14 residues. CDR3 DNA sequence: TGCAGTGCTGGTGGGCGGAGAGGGAATTCACCCCTCCACTTT. As protein: CSAGGRRGNSPLHF.

This clone was seen just once. The chain couples TRBV5-6 to TRBJ2-3; 11 bases align to TRBD2. The CDR3 runs 16 residues. Trimming cost V 4 bases and J 9 bases; bases outside gene matches: 13. Germline V gene lookup returns CDR1 SGHDT and CDR2 YYEEEE. The CDR3 protein is CASSIWGLAETRTQYF. DNA of the CDR3: TGTGCCAGCAGCATTTGGGGACTAGCGGAAACCAGGACGCAGTATTTT.

V usage is TRBV19 and J usage is TRBJ2-7, with TRBD2 as a possible D gene (6 bases). Germline values: CDR1 LNHDA, CDR2 SQIVND (reference sequence). V dropped 1 base and J dropped 5 bases, with 12 bases sitting between them. The CDR3 is 14 residues long. This CDR3 is CASSIGGTFDEQYF. The DNA of the CDR3 is TGTGCCAGTAGTATAGGCGGGACCTTCGACGAGCAGTACTTC.

The V call is TRBV10-3, the J call TRBJ1-1; D uncertain. CDR3 length equals 15 residues. The V gene lost 3 bases and the J gene lost 0 bases, with 11 bases spanning the gap. From germline, CDR1 is ENHRY and CDR2 SYGVKD. The CDR3 DNA is TGTGCCATCAGTGATGCTTGGCAGATGAACACTGAAGCTTTCTTT. Translating it yields CAISDAWQMNTEAFF.

The CDR3 coding sequence is TGTGCCTGGAGAGAAGACAGGGTGCTCTACGAGCAGTACTTC. Amino acids: CAWREDRVLYEQYF. The chain joins TRBV30 to TRBJ2-7; 7 bases line up with TRBD1. The V gene's germline CDR1 is GTSNPN and CDR2 SVGIG (reference sequence). Trimming removed 3 bases from V and 3 bases from J; junction bases left unmatched: 8. The CDR3 sequence is 14 residues long. The variable domain in full, with the rest retrieved from reference TRBV30 and TRBJ2-7, is SQTIHQWPATLVQPVGSPLSLECTVEGTSNPNLYWYRQAAGRGLQLLFYSVGIGQISSEVPQNLSASRPQDRQFILSSKKLLLSDSGFYLCAWREDRVLYEQYFGPGTRLTVT.

This chain connects TRBV2 to TRBJ1-2; 7 nucleotides match TRBD1. The V and J ends lost 6 bases and 4 bases, in that order; junction bases with no gene match: 8. Germline CDR1 is SNHLY and CDR2 is FYNNEI. This CDR3 spans 14 amino acids. The CDR3 coding sequence is TGTGCCAGCAGAGACAGGGAAGGTGGCTATGGCTACACCTTC. Protein: CASRDREGGYGYTF. Full variable domain (remainder filled in from reference TRBV2 and TRBJ1-2): EPEVTQTPSHQVTQMGQEVILRCVPISNHLYFYWYRQILGQKVEFLVSFYNNEISEKSEIFDDQFSVERPDGSNFTLKIRSTKLEDSAMYFCASRDREGGYGYTFGSGTRLTVV.

This chain links TRBV30 with TRBJ2-7, with 7 bases aligning to TRBD1. From germline, CDR1 is GTSNPN and CDR2 SVGIG (reference sequence). V lost 4 bases and J lost 4; bases outside the gene matches: 13. CDR3 length: 15 residues. The CDR3 coding sequence is TGTGCCTGGATCCGACCGGGACAGTTAATGTACGAGCAGTACTTC. Translated: CAWIRPGQLMYEQYF.

The chain recombines TRBV6-5 with TRBJ2-3; 7 bases line up with TRBD2. The V segment lost 4 bases and the J segment 1 base; nucleotides outside the gene matches: 8. In germline, CDR1 is MNHEY, CDR2 SVGAGI. This CDR3 is 16 amino acids long. The CDR3 DNA reads as TGTGCCAGCAGTTTACGCGGGGGTTGGGGCACAGATACGCAGTATTTT. Encoded protein: CASSLRGGWGTDTQYF.

CDR3: CASSPRTSRGNEQFF. CDR3 nucleotide sequence: TGTGCCAGCAGTCCCCGGACTAGTCGGGGCAATGAGCAGTTCTTC. The chain links TRBV28 to TRBJ2-1, with TRBD2 identical over 7 bases. Per the germline V gene, CDR1 is MDHEN and CDR2 is SYDVKM. The CDR3 sequence is 15 residues long. The junction had 10 bases not matched to a gene; V was cut back by 5 bases and J by 6 bases.

The rearrangement joins TRBV4-3 to TRBJ2-7; D remains unclear. This CDR3 has 14 amino acids. Looked up from germline, CDR1 is LGHNA and CDR2 is YSLEER. V lost 0 bases to trimming and J lost 2 bases, with 8 bases between them. CDR3 DNA sequence: TGCGCCAGCAGCCAAGACTACAGAACCTACGAGCAGTACTTC. Translation: CASSQDYRTYEQYF.

The rearrangement uses TRBV5-5 and TRBJ1-1; no firm D call. V was cut by 4 bases and J by 6 bases, with 13 bases left in between. This CDR3 region has 13 residues. In germline, CDR1 is SGHKS, CDR2 YYEKEE (reference sequence). Here the CDR3 reads CASSGGWSSEAFF. The CDR3 coding sequence is TGTGCCAGCAGCGGAGGGTGGAGCTCTGAAGCTTTCTTT.

J is TRBJ2-3 and V is TRBV6-2 or TRBV6-3; 8 nucleotides align to TRBD1. This CDR3 region has 16 residues. Germline CDR1 and CDR2: MNHEY and SVGEGT. V was pared by 2 bases and J by 3 bases, with 7 bases of the junction left unmatched. CDR3 in amino acids: CASSYRTGSLTDTQYF. Written as DNA, the CDR3 is TGTGCCAGCAGTTACCGGACAGGGTCTCTGACAGATACGCAGTATTTT.

This rearrangement joins TRBV2 to TRBJ2-5; D might be TRBD2 (5 bases). Germline V gene lookup returns CDR1 SNHLY and CDR2 FYNNEI. CDR3 length: 12 residues. Trimming took 6 bases from V and 5 from J, leaving 10 bases between them. The CDR3 protein is CASRERQETQYF. The CDR3 DNA reads TGTGCCAGCAGGGAGCGGCAGGAGACCCAGTACTTC.

This clone was seen a handful of times. V usage is TRBV7-2 and J usage is TRBJ2-5; a weak D match, TRBD2 (6 bases). This CDR3 contains 12 residues. Germline CDR1 SGHTA, CDR2 FQGNSA. V was shortened by 2 bases and J by 7 bases, with 8 bases between the two germline ends. CDR3 in amino acids: CASSLFGGTQYF. The CDR3 DNA follows: TGTGCCAGCAGCTTATTCGGGGGGACCCAGTACTTC.

V and J are TRBV29-1 and TRBJ1-2; weak D call: TRBD1 (5 bases). Germline V gives CDR1 SQVTM, CDR2 ANQGSEA. This CDR3 is 13 amino acids long. Trimming removed 7 bases at V and 6 bases at J, with 18 bases between. The CDR3: CSANWGVGHGYTF. The CDR3 DNA reads TGCAGCGCGAACTGGGGGGTTGGTCATGGCTACACCTTC.

The CDR3 here is CASSNQGSQPQHF. The DNA of the CDR3 is TGTGCCAGCAGTAACCAGGGTTCTCAGCCCCAGCATTTT. The V gene is TRBV6-5, the J gene TRBJ1-5; D may be TRBD1 (5 bases). Trimming pared 5 bases from V and 6 bases from J, leaving 11 bases between. The CDR3 consists of 13 residues. Germline CDR1 is MNHEY and CDR2 is SVGAGI.

V usage is TRBV6-5 and J usage is TRBJ1-2; possible D gene TRBD1, 5 bases. Germline CDR1 reads MNHEY; CDR2 reads SVGAGI. The ends were cut back, 5 bases at V and 6 bases at J, with 13 bases in the middle. The CDR3 sequence is 13 residues long. CDR3 DNA sequence: TGTGCCAGCAGTAGGGGTTACGAGGATGGCTACACCTTC. Amino acids: CASSRGYEDGYTF.

This chain uses TRBV14 with TRBJ2-1; D perhaps matches TRBD2 (6 bases). V lost 1 base, J lost 5 bases, and 15 bases lay in between. CDR1 and CDR2 from the germline V gene are SGHDN and FVKESK. The CDR3 covers 16 residues. This CDR3 reads CASSQVDGSRHNEQFF. The CDR3 nucleotides read TGTGCCAGCAGCCAAGTGGACGGGAGTCGGCACAATGAGCAGTTCTTC. The variable domain in full, with the rest retrieved from reference TRBV14 and TRBJ2-1, is EAGVTQFPSHSVIEKGQTVTLRCDPISGHDNLYWYRRVMGKEIKFLLHFVKESKQDESGMPNNRFLAERTGGTYSTLKVQPAELEDSGVYFCASSQVDGSRHNEQFFGPGTRLTVL.

The CDR3 spells CASSDPGLAGVHSYNEQFF. In nucleotides, the CDR3 is TGTGCCAGCAGTGACCCGGGACTAGCGGGGGTCCACTCCTACAATGAGCAGTTCTTC. This chain connects TRBV6-2 or TRBV6-3 to TRBJ2-1; 14 bases agree with TRBD2. The CDR3 has 19 residues. The V gene's germline CDR1 is MNHEY and CDR2 SVGEGT. Trimming at V came to 5 bases and at J to 0 bases, leaving 9 bases not matched to a gene.

The chain recombines TRBV7-6 with TRBJ1-5; 11 bases fit TRBD1. Germline V gene lookup returns CDR1 SGHVS and CDR2 FNYEAQ. Losses at the gene ends were 7 bases for V and 2 bases for J; bases not matched to a gene: 19. CDR3 length: 20 amino acids. The chain's CDR3 is CASKYTGTGGLAWGNQPQHF. In DNA, the CDR3 is TGTGCCAGCAAGTACACCGGGACAGGGGGTTTAGCGTGGGGCAATCAGCCCCAGCATTTT.

The V and J genes are TRBV27 and TRBJ1-2, with TRBD1 matching 7 bases. Unmatched junction bases numbered 13, after V lost 7 bases and J lost 8 bases. Germline V CDR1 and CDR2: MNHEY, SMNVEV (reference sequence). This CDR3 comprises 14 residues. The CDR3 spells CASTTSQGLKGYTF. For the CDR3, the DNA is TGTGCCAGCACCACCTCACAGGGGCTAAAAGGCTACACCTTC.

This clone occurred once. At one boundary the junction diverges from the germline segment, which might be a read error. This rearrangement joins TRBV10-3 to TRBJ2-7, with a tentative D call TRBD2 (5 bases). CDR3 size: 13 residues. Germline CDR1 and CDR2: ENHRY and SYGVKD. The CDR3 spells CAIGETNPSEQYF. The CDR3 nucleotides are TGTGCCATCGGTGAGACTAATCCCAGCGAGCAGTACTTC.

This clone turned up a few times. Other DNA sequences in the same sample also yield this CDR3. The chain recombines TRBV20-1 with TRBJ1-6; D call uncertain. V shed 3 bases and J shed 0 bases, with 12 bases lying between them. CDR1 and CDR2 from the germline V gene are DFQATT and SNEGSKA (reference sequence). The CDR3 loop spans 16 amino acids. CDR3 sequence: CSASRTVSSYNSPLHF. DNA of the CDR3: TGCAGTGCTAGTCGCACTGTGAGCTCCTATAATTCACCCCTCCACTTT.